The clone carrying this T cell receptor beta chain was recorded many times. Antigen: not known. This sample was included in a study of T cell repertoires in cytomegalovirus infection. Across the whole study: Well-studied HLA-B-restricted CMV epitopes were used in the study alongside recently identified HLA-C-restricted ones. Study-wide points: People with CMV and the relevant HLA were identified by cumulative public TCR beta family frequency.

MiXCR was run by TCRdb on the reads, yielding one entry per CDR3 protein. The repertoire has approximately 730,000 distinct CDR3 sequences, roughly 30% of them found once; the top ten carry 15% to 20%. Germline values: CDR1 SGHTA, CDR2 FQGNSA. This CDR3 spans 13 amino acids. V gave up 2 bases and J gave up 4 bases, with 7 bases separating them. The source was cultured PBMCs, collected from culture after CMV antigen stimulation. The chain is built from TRBV7-2 and TRBJ2-3; a weak D match, TRBD1 (5 bases). This receptor was identified in a human donor in good health (CMV status not recorded). Some clones in this sample may be carry-over from other donors' samples. The CDR3 region is CASSLLGPDTQYF. CDR3 nucleotides: TGTGCCAGCAGCTTACTGGGGCCAGATACGCAGTATTTT.